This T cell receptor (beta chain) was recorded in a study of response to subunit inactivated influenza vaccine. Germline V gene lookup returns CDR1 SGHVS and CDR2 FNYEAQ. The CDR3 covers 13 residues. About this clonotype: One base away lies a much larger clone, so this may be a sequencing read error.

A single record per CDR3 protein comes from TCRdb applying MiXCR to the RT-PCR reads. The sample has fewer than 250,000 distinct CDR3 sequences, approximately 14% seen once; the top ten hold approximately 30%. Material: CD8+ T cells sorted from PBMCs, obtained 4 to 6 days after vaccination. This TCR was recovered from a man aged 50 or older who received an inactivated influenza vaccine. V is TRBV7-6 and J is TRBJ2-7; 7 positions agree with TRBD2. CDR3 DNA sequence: TGTGCCACCAGCCCCCGGGAGGACTACGAGCAGTACTTC. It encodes CATSPREDYEQYF.